Listed here are 16 T cell receptor beta chains from one sample, sequenced in a study of T cell repertoires in cytomegalovirus infection. TCRdb used MiXCR to reprocess the reads, holding one entry per CDR3 protein. The sample records hundreds of thousands of distinct CDR3 sequences, 9.6% being singletons. Specimen: PBMCs. These receptors originate from a human donor in good health (CMV status not recorded). Some clones in this sample may be carry-over from other donors' samples.

The chain combines TRBV15 with TRBJ1-4; D uncertain. V lost 9 bases to trimming and J lost 5 bases, with 10 bases between them. The CDR3 spans 12 residues. Germline-derived CDR1 and CDR2 are LNHNV and YYDKDF (reference sequence). The CDR3 coding sequence is TGTGCCACAAGCGGACTGAATGAAAAACTGTTTTTT. It codes for CATSGLNEKLFF.

On this clonotype itself: Given a much more abundant clone one base away, this may be a read error. This rearrangement joins TRBV11-2 to TRBJ1-2; the D gene is possibly TRBD1 (5 bases). The CDR3 is 14 residues long. From germline, CDR1 is SGHAT and CDR2 FQNNGV. V shed 5 bases and J shed 13 bases, with 23 bases lying between them. CDR3 coding DNA: TGTGCCAGCAGCCTCCCACAGGTAGGGGACCGGGTCACCTTC. This codes for CASSLPQVGDRVTF.

This clonotype was detected ten times or more. J is TRBJ1-2 and V is TRBV7-2; 9 nucleotides align to TRBD1. Germline assignment: CDR1 SGHTA and CDR2 FQGNSA. V was pared by 5 bases and J by 0 bases, with 4 bases of the junction left unmatched. This CDR3 has 15 residues. CDR3 bases: TGTGCCAGCAGCGGACAGGGGCGGGCTAACTATGGCTACACCTTC. This gives the protein CASSGQGRANYGYTF.

The chain joins TRBV29-1 to TRBJ2-3; D gene unclear. Trimming shortened V by 6 bases and J by 2 bases, and 9 bases separated the two germline ends. Germline V gene lookup returns CDR1 SQVTM and CDR2 ANQGSEA. This CDR3 has 12 residues. The CDR3, as DNA: TGCAGCGTGGGCCTCCTCACAGATACGCAGTATTTT. It yields the protein CSVGLLTDTQYF.

This clonotype was detected many times. This sequence joins TRBV20-1 and TRBJ2-7, with TRBD2 matching over 9 bases. The CDR3 sequence is 14 residues long. Germline loops: CDR1 DFQATT, CDR2 SNEGSKA (reference sequence). Trimming cost V 3 bases and J 4 bases; bases outside gene matches: 7. The CDR3 DNA follows: TGCAGTGCTAGTGTGGCGGGGGGGCGGTACGAGCAGTACGTC. Its protein is CSASVAGGRYEQYV.

This clonotype was counted at least ten times. The V gene is TRBV6-2 or TRBV6-3, the J gene TRBJ2-2; a possible D gene is TRBD1 (6 bases). Per germline, CDR1 MNHEY and CDR2 SVGEGT. The CDR3 runs 15 residues. Trimming took 8 bases from V and 5 from J, leaving 18 bases between them. The CDR3 bases are TGTGCCAGCGGAGGACAGCGGCTCTGGACCGGGGAGCTGTTTTTT. As protein: CASGGQRLWTGELFF.

In this sample, this clonotype turned up many times. The chain couples TRBV7-9 to TRBJ2-3; possibly TRBD1 or TRBD2 for D (6 bases each). The CDR3 sequence is 16 residues long. Germline assignment: CDR1 SEHNR and CDR2 FQNEAQ (reference sequence). The V and J ends lost 5 bases and 3 bases respectively, with 18 bases between them. This CDR3 reads CASSTQGWGRTDTQYF. CDR3 DNA: TGTGCCAGCAGCACCCAGGGGTGGGGGAGGACAGATACGCAGTATTTT.

This clonotype showed up many times. The rearrangement uses TRBV23-1 and TRBJ1-1, with TRBD1 matching 12 bases. TRBV23-1 carries the ORF label, with uncertain function. The CDR3 has 18 amino acids. V gave up 2 bases and J gave up 4 bases; unmatched junction bases: 11. The CDR3 DNA is TGCGCCAGCAGTCAAGCCCTCCGGGACAGGGGGCGGGCCACTGAAGCTTTCTTT. It codes for CASSQALRDRGRATEAFF.

CDR3 in DNA: TGCGCCAGCAGCGAGGGACCCTTAATGGATCAGCCCCAGCATTTT. This translates into CASSEGPLMDQPQHF. The gene calls are TRBV5-1 and TRBJ1-5; possible D gene TRBD1, 5 bases. Per the germline V gene, CDR1 is SGHRS and CDR2 is YFSETQ. Trimming took off 4 bases at V and 5 bases at J, with 16 bases between the two ends. The CDR3 length is 15 residues.

This clonotype was detected many times. This chain links TRBV7-2 with TRBJ2-2; 8 bases are shared with TRBD1. Germline trimming cut 2 bases from V and 5 bases from J; bases unmatched to any gene: 4. There are 15 residues in the CDR3. Germline CDR1 reads SGHTA; CDR2 reads FQGNSA. This CDR3 reads CASSLRQGRTGELFF. The CDR3 nucleotides are TGTGCCAGCAGCTTACGACAGGGGAGGACCGGGGAGCTGTTTTTT.

The chain employs TRBV6-6 and TRBJ1-2; tentative D call: TRBD1 (6 bases). The germline V and J ends were trimmed by 2 bases and 4 bases, with 17 bases remaining between them. The germline CDR1 and CDR2 sequences are MNHNY and SVGAGI (reference sequence). This CDR3 comprises 16 residues. CDR3 coding DNA: TGTGCCAGCAGTTACCCACCGGGGGACACGGGCTATGGCTACACCTTC. This encodes CASSYPPGDTGYGYTF.

This clonotype was recorded many times. The chain is built from TRBV6-5 and TRBJ1-2; TRBD1 aligns across 10 bases. Germline V CDR1 and CDR2: MNHEY, SVGAGI. The V and J ends lost 6 bases and 7 bases, in that order; junction bases with no gene match: 14. The CDR3 has 16 amino acids. CDR3: CASSGPGTGARAGYTF. The CDR3 nucleotides read TGTGCCAGCAGCGGTCCCGGGACAGGGGCCCGTGCTGGCTACACCTTC.

This clonotype was seen at least ten times. This sequence joins TRBV28 and TRBJ2-3; TRBD1 is a possible D gene (6 bases). CDR1 and CDR2 (germline): MDHEN, SYDVKM. CDR3 length: 13 amino acids. Deletions cut 6 bases from V and 2 bases from J, with 9 bases between. CDR3 loop: CASRWTVTDTQYF. CDR3 bases: TGTGCCAGCAGATGGACAGTCACAGATACGCAGTATTTT.

There are many counts of this clonotype. This sequence joins TRBV20-1 and TRBJ2-4; 9 nucleotides line up with TRBD1. V shed 5 bases, J shed 3 bases, and the junction held 8 bases outside the gene matches. The CDR3 sequence is 15 residues long. Germline CDR1 reads DFQATT; CDR2 reads SNEGSKA (reference sequence). This CDR3 reads CSALQGASGKNIQYF. The CDR3 DNA reads TGCAGTGCTCTACAGGGGGCTTCGGGCAAAAACATTCAGTACTTC.

This clonotype has a count of ten or more. The chain uses TRBV6-4 and TRBJ2-3; TRBD2 aligns across 11 bases. Germline lookup yields CDR1 MRHNA and CDR2 SNTAGT. Trimming cost V 0 bases and J 4 bases; bases outside gene matches: 0. The CDR3 has 15 residues. In DNA, the CDR3 is TGTGCCAGCAGTGACTCTAGCGGGGGGGCAGATACGCAGTATTTT. Residues: CASSDSSGGADTQYF.

CDR3: CASSLNVEDTQYF. The DNA for the CDR3 is TGTGCCAGCAGCTTAAACGTCGAGGATACGCAGTATTTT. The genes are TRBV7-2 and TRBJ2-3, with D uncertain. Germline V gene data show CDR1 as SGHTA and CDR2 as FQGNSA. This CDR3 spans 13 amino acids. Trimming removed 2 bases from V and 6 bases from J, with 9 bases in between.